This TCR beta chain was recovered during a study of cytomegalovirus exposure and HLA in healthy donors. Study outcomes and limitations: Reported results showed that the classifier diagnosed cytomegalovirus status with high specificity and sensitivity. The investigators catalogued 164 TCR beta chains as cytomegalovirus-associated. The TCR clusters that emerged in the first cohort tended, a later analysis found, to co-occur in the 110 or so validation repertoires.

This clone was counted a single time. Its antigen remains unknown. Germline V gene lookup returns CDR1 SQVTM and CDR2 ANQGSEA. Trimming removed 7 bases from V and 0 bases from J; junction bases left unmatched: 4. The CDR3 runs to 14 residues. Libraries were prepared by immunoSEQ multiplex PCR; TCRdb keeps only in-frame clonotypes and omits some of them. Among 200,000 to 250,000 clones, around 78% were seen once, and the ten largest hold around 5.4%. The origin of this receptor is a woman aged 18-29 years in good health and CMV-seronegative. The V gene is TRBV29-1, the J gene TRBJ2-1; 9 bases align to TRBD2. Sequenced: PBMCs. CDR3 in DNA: TGCAGCGGTGCGACTAGCGGCTCCTACAATGAGCAGTTCTTC. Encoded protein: CSGATSGSYNEQFF.